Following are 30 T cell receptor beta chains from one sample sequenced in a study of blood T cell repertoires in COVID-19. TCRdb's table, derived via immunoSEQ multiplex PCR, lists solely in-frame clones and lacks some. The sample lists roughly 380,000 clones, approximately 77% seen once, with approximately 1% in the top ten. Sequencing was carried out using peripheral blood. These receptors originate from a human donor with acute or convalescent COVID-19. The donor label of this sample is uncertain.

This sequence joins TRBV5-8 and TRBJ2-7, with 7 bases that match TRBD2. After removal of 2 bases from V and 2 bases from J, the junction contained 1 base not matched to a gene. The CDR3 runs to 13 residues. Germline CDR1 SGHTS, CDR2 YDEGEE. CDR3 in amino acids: CASSLAGPYEQYF. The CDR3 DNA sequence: TGTGCCAGCAGCTTAGCGGGACCCTACGAGCAGTACTTC.

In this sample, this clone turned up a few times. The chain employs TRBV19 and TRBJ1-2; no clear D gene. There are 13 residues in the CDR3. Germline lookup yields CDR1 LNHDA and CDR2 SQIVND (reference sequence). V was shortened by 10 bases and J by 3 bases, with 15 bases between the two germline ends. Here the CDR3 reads CATLGLRYYGYTF. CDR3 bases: TGTGCCACCCTAGGTCTCCGTTACTATGGCTACACCTTC.

CDR3 residues: CASSLQGARVYEQYF. Written as DNA, the CDR3 is TGTGCCAGCAGCTTACAGGGGGCAAGAGTCTACGAGCAGTACTTC. V and J are TRBV5-5 and TRBJ2-7; TRBD1 aligns across 9 bases. The CDR3 consists of 15 residues. Per germline, CDR1 SGHKS and CDR2 YYEKEE (reference sequence). With 2 bases clipped from V and 3 bases from J, the junction kept 6 bases outside the gene matches.

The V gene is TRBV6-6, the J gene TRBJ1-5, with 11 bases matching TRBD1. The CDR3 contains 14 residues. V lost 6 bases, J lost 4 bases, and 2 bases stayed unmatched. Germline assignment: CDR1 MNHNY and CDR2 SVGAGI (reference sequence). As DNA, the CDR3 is TGTGCCAGCAGGGACAGGGGGCGGAATCAGCCCCAGCATTTT. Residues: CASRDRGRNQPQHF.

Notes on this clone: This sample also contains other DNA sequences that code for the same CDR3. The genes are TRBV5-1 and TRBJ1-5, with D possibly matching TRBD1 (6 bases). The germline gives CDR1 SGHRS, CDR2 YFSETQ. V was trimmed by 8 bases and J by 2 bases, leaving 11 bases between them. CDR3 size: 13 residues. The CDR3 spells CASSRTGNQPQHF. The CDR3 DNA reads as TGCGCCAGTTCCAGGACAGGCAATCAGCCCCAGCATTTT.

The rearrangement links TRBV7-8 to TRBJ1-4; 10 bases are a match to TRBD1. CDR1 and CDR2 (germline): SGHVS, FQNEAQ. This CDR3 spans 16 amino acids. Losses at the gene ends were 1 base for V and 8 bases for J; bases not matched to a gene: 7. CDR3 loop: CASSLVAGTGAEKLFF. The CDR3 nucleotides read TGTGCCAGCAGCTTAGTTGCCGGGACAGGGGCAGAAAAACTGTTTTTT.

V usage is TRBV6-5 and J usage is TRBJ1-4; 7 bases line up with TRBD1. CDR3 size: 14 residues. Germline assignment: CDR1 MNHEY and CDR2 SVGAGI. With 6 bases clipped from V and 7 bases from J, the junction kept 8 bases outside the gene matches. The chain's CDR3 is CASRIGGGSEKLFF. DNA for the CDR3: TGTGCCAGCAGGATTGGAGGGGGCAGTGAAAAACTGTTTTTT.

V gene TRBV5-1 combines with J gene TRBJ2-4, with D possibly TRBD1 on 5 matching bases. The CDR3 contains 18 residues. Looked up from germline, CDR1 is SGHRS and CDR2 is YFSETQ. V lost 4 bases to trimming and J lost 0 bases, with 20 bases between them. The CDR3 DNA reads TGCGCCAGCAGCCGATCGGGTGGGGCGGTCCTAGCCAAAAACATTCAGTACTTC. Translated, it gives CASSRSGGAVLAKNIQYF.

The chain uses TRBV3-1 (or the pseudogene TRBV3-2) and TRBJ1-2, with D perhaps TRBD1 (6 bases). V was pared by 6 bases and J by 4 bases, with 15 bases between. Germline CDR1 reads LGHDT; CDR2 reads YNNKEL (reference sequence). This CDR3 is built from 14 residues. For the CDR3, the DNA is TGTGCCAGCAGTTACTCAGGGGAATTCTATGGCTACACCTTC. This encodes CASSYSGEFYGYTF.

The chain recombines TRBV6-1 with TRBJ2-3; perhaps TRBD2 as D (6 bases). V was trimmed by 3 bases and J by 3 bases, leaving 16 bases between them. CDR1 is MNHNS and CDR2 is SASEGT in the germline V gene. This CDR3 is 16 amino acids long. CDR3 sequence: CASSDGLSYKTDTQYF. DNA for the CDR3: TGTGCCAGCAGTGATGGACTAAGCTACAAAACAGATACGCAGTATTTT.

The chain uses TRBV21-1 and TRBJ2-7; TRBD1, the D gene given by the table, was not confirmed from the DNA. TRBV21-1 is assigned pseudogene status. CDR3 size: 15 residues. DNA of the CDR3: TGTGCCAGCAGCAAAGAGACAGGGATGCGATGCGAGCAGTACTTC. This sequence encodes CASSKETGMRCEQYF.

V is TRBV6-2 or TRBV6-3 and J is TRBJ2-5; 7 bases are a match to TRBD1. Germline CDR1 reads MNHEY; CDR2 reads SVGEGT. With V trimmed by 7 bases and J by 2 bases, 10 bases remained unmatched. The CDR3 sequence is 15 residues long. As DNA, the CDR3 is TGTGCCAGCACCCCCCCGACAGGGACGCAAGAGACCCAGTACTTC. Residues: CASTPPTGTQETQYF.

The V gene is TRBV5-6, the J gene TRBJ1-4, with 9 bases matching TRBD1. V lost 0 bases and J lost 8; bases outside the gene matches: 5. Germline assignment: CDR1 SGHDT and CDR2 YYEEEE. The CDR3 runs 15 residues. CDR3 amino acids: CASSLAGTGKEKLFF. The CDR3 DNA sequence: TGTGCCAGCAGCTTGGCGGGGACAGGGAAGGAAAAACTGTTTTTT.

DNA for the CDR3: TGTGCCAGCAGCCAACCTAACAGGGATGATTCACCCCTCCACTTT. Translated, it gives CASSQPNRDDSPLHF. The chain joins TRBV3-1 (or the pseudogene TRBV3-2) to TRBJ1-6; possibly TRBD1 for D (6 bases). CDR1 is LGHDT, CDR2 YNNKEL, per germline (reference sequence). This CDR3 region has 15 residues. V lost 2 bases and J 8 bases, leaving 13 bases between the germline ends.

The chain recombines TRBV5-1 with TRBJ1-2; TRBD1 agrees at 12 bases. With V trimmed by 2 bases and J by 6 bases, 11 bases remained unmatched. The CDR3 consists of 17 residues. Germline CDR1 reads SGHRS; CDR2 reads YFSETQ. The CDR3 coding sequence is TGCGCCAGCAGCTTCCTAAGACCGGGACAGGGGGCAAATGGCTACACCTTC. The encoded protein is CASSFLRPGQGANGYTF.

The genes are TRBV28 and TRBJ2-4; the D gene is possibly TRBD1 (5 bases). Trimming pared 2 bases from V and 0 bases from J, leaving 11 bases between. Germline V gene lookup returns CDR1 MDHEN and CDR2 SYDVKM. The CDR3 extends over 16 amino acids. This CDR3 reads CASSLIGVLAKNIQYF. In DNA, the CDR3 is TGTGCCAGCAGTTTAATAGGGGTCCTAGCCAAAAACATTCAGTACTTC.

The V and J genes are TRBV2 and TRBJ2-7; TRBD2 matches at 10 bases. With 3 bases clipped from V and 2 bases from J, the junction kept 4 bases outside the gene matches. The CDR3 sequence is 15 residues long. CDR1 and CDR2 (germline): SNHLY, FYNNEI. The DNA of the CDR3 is TGTGCCAGCAGTGATAGAGGACTAGCGGCCTACGAGCAGTACTTC. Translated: CASSDRGLAAYEQYF.

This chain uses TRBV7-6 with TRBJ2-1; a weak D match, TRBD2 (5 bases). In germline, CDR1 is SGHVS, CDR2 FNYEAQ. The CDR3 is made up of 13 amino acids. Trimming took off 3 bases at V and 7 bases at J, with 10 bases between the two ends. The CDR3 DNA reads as TGTGCCAGCAGCTTCAGGACTCCAAATGAGCAGTTCTTC. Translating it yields CASSFRTPNEQFF. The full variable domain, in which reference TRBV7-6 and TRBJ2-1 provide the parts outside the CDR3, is GAGVSQSPRYKVTKRGQDVALRCDPISGHVSLYWYRQALGQGPEFLTYFNYEAQQDKSGLPNDRFSAERPEGSISTLTIQRTEQRDSAMYRCASSFRTPNEQFFGPGTRLTVL.

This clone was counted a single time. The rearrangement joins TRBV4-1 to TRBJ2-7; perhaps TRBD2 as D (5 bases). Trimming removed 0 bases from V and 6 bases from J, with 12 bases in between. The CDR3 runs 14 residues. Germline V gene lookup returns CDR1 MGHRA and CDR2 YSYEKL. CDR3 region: CASSQETGKSEQYF. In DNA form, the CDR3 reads TGCGCCAGCAGCCAAGAGACGGGGAAGAGCGAGCAGTACTTC.

The CDR3: CASSISRENQPQHF. In DNA, the CDR3 is TGTGCCAGTAGTATTTCTCGGGAGAATCAGCCCCAGCATTTT. The chain is built from TRBV19 and TRBJ1-5; D gene uncertain. CDR1 LNHDA and CDR2 SQIVND come from the germline V gene (reference sequence). With 3 bases removed from V and 4 bases from J, the gap between germline ends came to 10 bases. CDR3 length: 14 amino acids. Full variable domain (rest looked up from reference TRBV19 and TRBJ1-5): DGGITQSPKYLFRKEGQNVTLSCEQNLNHDAMYWYRQDPGQGLRLIYYSQIVNDFQKGDIAEGYSVSREKKESFPLTVTSAQKNPTAFYLCASSISRENQPQHFGDGTRLSIL.

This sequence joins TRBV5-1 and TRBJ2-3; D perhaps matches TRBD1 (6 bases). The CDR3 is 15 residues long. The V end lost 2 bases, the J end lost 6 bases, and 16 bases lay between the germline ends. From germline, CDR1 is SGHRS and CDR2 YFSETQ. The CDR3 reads CASSLYREPRDTQYF. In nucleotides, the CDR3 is TGCGCCAGCAGCTTATACAGGGAACCAAGGGATACGCAGTATTTT.

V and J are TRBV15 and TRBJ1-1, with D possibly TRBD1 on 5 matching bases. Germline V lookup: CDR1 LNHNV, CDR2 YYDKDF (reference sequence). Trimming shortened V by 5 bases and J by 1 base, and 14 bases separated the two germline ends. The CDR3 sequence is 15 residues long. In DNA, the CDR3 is TGTGCCACCAGCGTAACCAGGGAGGGGAACACTGAAGCTTTCTTT. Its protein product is CATSVTREGNTEAFF.

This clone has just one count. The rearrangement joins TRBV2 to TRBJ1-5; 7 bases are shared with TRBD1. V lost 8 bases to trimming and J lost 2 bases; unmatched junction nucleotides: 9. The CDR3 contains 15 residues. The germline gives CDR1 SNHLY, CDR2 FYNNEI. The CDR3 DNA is TGTGCCAGCTGCGACAGGGATTCGGGCAATCAGCCCCAGCATTTT. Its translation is CASCDRDSGNQPQHF.

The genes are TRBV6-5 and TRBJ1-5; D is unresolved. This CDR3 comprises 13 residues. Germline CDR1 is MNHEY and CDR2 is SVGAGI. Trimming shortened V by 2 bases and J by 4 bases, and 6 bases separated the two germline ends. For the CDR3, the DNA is TGTGCCAGCAGTTACACTCGGAATCAGCCCCAGCATTTT. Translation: CASSYTRNQPQHF.

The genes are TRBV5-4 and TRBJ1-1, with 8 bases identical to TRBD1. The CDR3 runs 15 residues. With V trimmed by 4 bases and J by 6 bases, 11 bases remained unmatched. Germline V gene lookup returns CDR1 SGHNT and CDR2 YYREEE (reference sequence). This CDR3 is CASSRDRGVGSEAFF. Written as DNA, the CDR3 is TGTGCCAGCAGCCGTGACAGGGGCGTCGGGTCTGAAGCTTTCTTT.

The CDR3 loop reads CATSRDAGGQGLSNQPQHF. CDR3 nucleotide sequence: TGTGCCACCAGCAGAGATGCGGGGGGACAGGGACTTAGCAATCAGCCCCAGCATTTT. V usage is TRBV15 and J usage is TRBJ1-5; 9 bases agree with TRBD1. The germline gives CDR1 LNHNV, CDR2 YYDKDF (reference sequence). The CDR3 length is 19 residues. V lost 0 bases and J lost 0; bases outside the gene matches: 9.

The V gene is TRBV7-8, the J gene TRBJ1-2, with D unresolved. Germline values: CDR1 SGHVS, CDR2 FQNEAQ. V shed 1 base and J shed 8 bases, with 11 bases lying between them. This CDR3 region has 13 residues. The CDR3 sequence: CASSLGGMVGYTF. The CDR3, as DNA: TGTGCCAGCAGCTTAGGTGGCATGGTAGGCTACACCTTC.

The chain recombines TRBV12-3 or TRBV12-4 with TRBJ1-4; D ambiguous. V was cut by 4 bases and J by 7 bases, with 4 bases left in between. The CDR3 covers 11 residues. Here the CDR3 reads CASSSFEKLFF. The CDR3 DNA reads TGTGCCAGCAGTTCCTTTGAAAAACTGTTTTTT.

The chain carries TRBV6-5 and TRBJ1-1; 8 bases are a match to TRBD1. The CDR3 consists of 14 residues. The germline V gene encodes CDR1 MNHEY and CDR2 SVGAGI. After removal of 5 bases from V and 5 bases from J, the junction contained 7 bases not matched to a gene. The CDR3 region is CASSTGTGRTEAFF. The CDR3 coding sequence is TGTGCCAGCAGTACCGGGACAGGTCGAACTGAAGCTTTCTTT.

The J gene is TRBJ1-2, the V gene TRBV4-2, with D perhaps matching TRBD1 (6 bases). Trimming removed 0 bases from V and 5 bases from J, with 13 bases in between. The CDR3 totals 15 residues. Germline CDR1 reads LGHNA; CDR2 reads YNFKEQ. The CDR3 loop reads CASSQDLDRRYGYTF. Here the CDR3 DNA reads TGTGCCAGCAGCCAAGATCTAGACAGGCGGTATGGCTACACCTTC.